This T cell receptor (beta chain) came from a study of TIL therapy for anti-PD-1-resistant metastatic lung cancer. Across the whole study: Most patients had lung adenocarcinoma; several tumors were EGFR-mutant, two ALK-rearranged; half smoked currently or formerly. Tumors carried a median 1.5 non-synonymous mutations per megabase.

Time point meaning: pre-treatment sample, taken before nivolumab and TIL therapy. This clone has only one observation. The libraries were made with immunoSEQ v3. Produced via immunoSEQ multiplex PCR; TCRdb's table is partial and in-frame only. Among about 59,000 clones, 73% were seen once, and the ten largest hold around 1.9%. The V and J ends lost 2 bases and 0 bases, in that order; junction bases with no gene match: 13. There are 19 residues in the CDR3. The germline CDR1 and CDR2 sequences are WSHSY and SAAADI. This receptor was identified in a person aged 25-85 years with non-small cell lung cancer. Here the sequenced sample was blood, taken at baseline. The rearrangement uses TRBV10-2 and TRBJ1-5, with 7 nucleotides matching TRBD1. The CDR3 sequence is CASSETRDSWGYSNQPQHF. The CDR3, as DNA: TGCGCCAGCAGTGAGACCCGGGACAGTTGGGGTTATAGCAATCAGCCCCAGCATTTT.